This T cell receptor beta chain was profiled in a study of blood T cell repertoires in COVID-19. Germline V gene lookup returns CDR1 SGHRS and CDR2 YFSETQ. Unmatched junction bases numbered 11, after V lost 5 bases and J lost 4 bases. The CDR3 is 16 amino acids. Per the original methods: Amplification from reference gene primers served as the basis for estimated nucleated cell counts. TCRdb's copy holds only in-frame clones and misses some; the assay was immunoSEQ multiplex PCR. D and trimming come from the DNA, and the V and J calls and clone size come from that table. The sample has some 260,000 clones; 80% to 90% are singletons.

The sample taken for sequencing was peripheral blood. The sequence came from an older man with acute or convalescent COVID-19. The rearrangement links TRBV5-1 to TRBJ1-3; 8 nucleotides agree with TRBD1. CDR3 DNA: TGCGCCAGCAGTTTCGGCTCAGGGGGCGGAGGAAACACCATATATTTT. It specifies CASSFGSGGGGNTIYF. The variable domain in full, completed from reference TRBV5-1 and TRBJ1-3, reads KAGVTQTPRYLIKTRGQQVTLSCSPISGHRSVSWYQQTPGQGLQFLFEYFSETQRNKGNFPGRFSGRQFSNSRSEMNVSTLELGDSALYLCASSFGSGGGGNTIYFGEGSWLTVV.